This TCR beta chain was found in a study of cytomegalovirus exposure and HLA in healthy donors. Study-wide findings and caveats: Presence/absence results assume similar sequencing depth per donor, which may not hold. Association of under 20,000 TCR beta sequences with HLA alleles was found at 0.05 false discovery rate in a later analysis.

The PCR ran on 60 Vbeta and 13 Jbeta primers. Here immunoSEQ multiplex PCR was the method, and the copy in TCRdb shows in-frame clones only, minus some. Of roughly 100,000 clones in the sample, 70% to 80% were seen once. Losses at the gene ends were 7 bases for V and 5 bases for J; bases not matched to a gene: 7. Germline loops: CDR1 MNHEY, CDR2 SVGAGI. The CDR3 spans 13 residues. Worth noting for this clone: Its antigen is unidentified.

The sequencing input was PBMCs. This sequence was found in a boy between 5 and 17 years old in good health and CMV-seronegative. This sequence joins TRBV6-5 and TRBJ1-2; TRBD1 agrees at 7 bases. Written as DNA, the CDR3 is TGTGCCAGCACACCGGACAGGCAATATGGCTACACCTTC. This translates into CASTPDRQYGYTF.